Below, 22 T cell receptor beta chains from the same sample are listed, as sequenced in a study of T cell changes during pregnancy in multiple sclerosis. Sequenced by immunoSEQ multiplex PCR; TCRdb stores in-frame clones only, minus some. The sample holds 70,000 to 85,000 clones, roughly nine tenths seen once. This specimen was peripheral blood, taken before pregnancy. The receptors shown here come from a female donor with multiple sclerosis, enrolled in a pregnancy study.

V usage is TRBV2 and J usage is TRBJ1-2; D perhaps matches TRBD1 (6 bases). Germline V gene data show CDR1 as SNHLY and CDR2 as FYNNEI. This CDR3 spans 12 amino acids. The V and J ends lost 6 bases and 4 bases respectively, with 9 bases between them. The CDR3 DNA follows: TGTGCCAGCAGGGGACAAATCTATGGCTACACCTTC. Translating gives CASRGQIYGYTF.

The rearrangement joins TRBV19 to TRBJ2-7, with 12 nucleotides matching TRBD2. The junction had 7 bases not matched to a gene; V was cut back by 4 bases and J by 3 bases. The CDR3 length is 16 residues. Per the germline V gene, CDR1 is LNHDA and CDR2 is SQIVND (reference sequence). CDR3 in DNA: TGTGCCAGTAGTAACCCCCTAGCGGGAGGGCTCTACGAGCAGTACTTC. This encodes CASSNPLAGGLYEQYF.

The V call is TRBV28, the J call TRBJ2-7; 7 bases map to TRBD1. Germline V gene data show CDR1 as MDHEN and CDR2 as SYDVKM. This CDR3 spans 15 amino acids. V lost 11 bases to trimming and J lost 7 bases; unmatched junction nucleotides: 20. CDR3 residues: CASPPPAGGYGEQYF. The CDR3 DNA is TGTGCCTCACCGCCCCCGGCAGGGGGTTATGGAGAGCAGTACTTC.

This rearrangement joins TRBV4-1 to TRBJ2-7; 10 bases line up with TRBD2. Germline trimming cut 4 bases from V and 2 bases from J; bases unmatched to any gene: 5. Germline V gene data show CDR1 as MGHRA and CDR2 as YSYEKL. The CDR3 length is 15 residues. The CDR3, as DNA: TGCGCCAGCAGCCTACAAGCGGGAGGGCCCTACGAGCAGTACTTC. Encoded protein: CASSLQAGGPYEQYF.

The chain employs TRBV19 and TRBJ1-2; TRBD1 might be the D (5 bases). Trimming removed 5 bases from V and 0 bases from J, with 13 bases in between. CDR3 length: 15 residues. Germline lookup yields CDR1 LNHDA and CDR2 SQIVND (reference sequence). CDR3 bases: TGTGCCAGTAGTCCGCGACAGCAAGCTAACTATGGCTACACCTTC. Its translation: CASSPRQQANYGYTF. Supplemented by reference TRBV19 and TRBJ1-2, the full variable domain reads DGGITQSPKYLFRKEGQNVTLSCEQNLNHDAMYWYRQDPGQGLRLIYYSQIVNDFQKGDIAEGYSVSREKKESFPLTVTSAQKNPTAFYLCASSPRQQANYGYTFGSGTRLTVV.

This clone occurred once. J is TRBJ1-2 and V is TRBV10-3; no reliable D call. The V end lost 5 bases, the J end lost 3 bases, and 7 bases lay between the germline ends. The V gene's germline CDR1 is ENHRY and CDR2 SYGVKD. The CDR3 runs 12 residues. The CDR3 protein is CAISNGDYGYTF. The CDR3 bases are TGTGCCATCAGTAACGGTGACTATGGCTACACCTTC.

This chain joins TRBV6-6 and TRBJ2-4; perhaps TRBD1 as D (5 bases). From germline, CDR1 is MNHNY and CDR2 SVGAGI (reference sequence). V shed 6 bases and J shed 2 bases, with 8 bases lying between them. The CDR3 extends over 13 amino acids. In DNA, the CDR3 is TGTGCCAGCAGGGACAAGCCCAAAAACATTCAGTACTTC. Amino acids: CASRDKPKNIQYF.

The chain combines TRBV2 with TRBJ1-4; 9 nucleotides agree with TRBD1. The CDR3 contains 14 residues. Germline trimming cut 9 bases from V and 6 bases from J; bases unmatched to any gene: 8. Germline lookup yields CDR1 SNHLY and CDR2 FYNNEI. The CDR3 sequence: CARNNRGPYEKLFF. The CDR3, as DNA: TGTGCCAGGAACAACAGGGGGCCGTATGAAAAACTGTTTTTT.

The rearrangement uses TRBV29-1 and TRBJ1-1; 8 nucleotides align to TRBD1. After removal of 0 bases from V and 9 bases from J, the junction contained 12 bases not matched to a gene. Germline-derived CDR1 and CDR2 are SQVTM and ANQGSEA. This CDR3 is 15 amino acids long. The CDR3 reads CSVEDFGQGPKQAFF. For the CDR3, the DNA is TGCAGCGTTGAAGATTTCGGACAGGGACCTAAGCAAGCTTTCTTT.

V gene TRBV2 combines with J gene TRBJ1-5; 11 bases match TRBD1. Germline loops: CDR1 SNHLY, CDR2 FYNNEI. V dropped 6 bases and J dropped 6; count of bases not matched to a gene: 1. CDR3 length: 13 amino acids. CDR3 region: CASRGQGGQPQHF. The CDR3 bases are TGTGCCAGCAGGGGACAGGGGGGTCAGCCCCAGCATTTT.

The chain recombines TRBV4-2 with TRBJ2-7; D gene uncertain. V was cut by 0 bases and J by 4 bases, with 13 bases left in between. This CDR3 comprises 15 residues. Germline-derived CDR1 and CDR2 are LGHNA and YNFKEQ. The CDR3 is CASSQESRLPYEQYF. In DNA, the CDR3 is TGTGCCAGCAGCCAAGAAAGCCGACTCCCTTACGAGCAGTACTTC.

The V call is TRBV4-2, the J call TRBJ2-1; 8 bases are shared with TRBD1. The V gene end was trimmed by 4 bases and the J gene end by 0 bases; junction bases not matched to a gene: 11. The CDR3 contains 18 residues. Germline CDR1 is LGHNA and CDR2 is YNFKEQ. CDR3 sequence: CASSLLPGGQGSYNEQFF. The CDR3 coding sequence is TGTGCCAGCAGCCTCCTACCGGGCGGACAGGGCTCCTACAATGAGCAGTTCTTC.

The chain employs TRBV18 and TRBJ1-5, with 7 bases aligning to TRBD1. The CDR3 has 15 residues. CDR1 is KGHSH, CDR2 LQKENI, per germline. V lost 5 bases to trimming and J lost 9 bases; unmatched junction nucleotides: 13. The CDR3 region has the DNA TGTGCCAGCTCATCCCGACAGGGAATAGGATCGCCCCAGCATTTT. Translation gives CASSSRQGIGSPQHF.

The chain recombines TRBV6-6 with TRBJ1-5; a weak D match, TRBD1 (5 bases). The V gene's germline CDR1 is MNHNY and CDR2 SVGAGI (reference sequence). The length of the CDR3 is 14 residues. Trimming took off 7 bases at V and 1 base at J, with 11 bases between the two ends. The CDR3 bases are TGTGCCAGCACTCAGGGCTTGAGCAATCAGCCCCAGCATTTT. It translates to CASTQGLSNQPQHF.

The chain couples TRBV9 to TRBJ2-2, with 9 bases identical to TRBD2. Germline V gene data show CDR1 as SGDLS and CDR2 as YYNGEE. The CDR3 spans 18 residues. Unmatched junction bases numbered 15, after V lost 4 bases and J lost 5 bases. CDR3 sequence (DNA): TGTGCCAGCAGCCTCGCCCCTCTTAGCGGGAGAAGAACCGGGGAGCTGTTTTTT. It yields the protein CASSLAPLSGRRTGELFF.

The chain carries TRBV9 and TRBJ2-5; 11 bases are a match to TRBD2. Trimming cost V 2 bases and J 0 bases; bases outside gene matches: 3. The CDR3 is 16 residues long. Germline lookup yields CDR1 SGDLS and CDR2 YYNGEE. The CDR3 spells CASSVGTSGNQETQYF. The CDR3 DNA reads TGTGCCAGCAGCGTCGGGACTAGCGGTAACCAAGAGACCCAGTACTTC.

The chain combines TRBV5-8 with TRBJ1-1; D is perhaps TRBD1 (5 bases). The CDR3 is 15 amino acids. V was trimmed by 0 bases and J by 11 bases, leaving 20 bases between them. Per the germline V gene, CDR1 is SGHTS and CDR2 is YDEGEE. DNA of the CDR3: TGTGCCAGCAGCTTGGGGTCGTCTCCGGGGGTCTTGGCTTTCTTT. Protein product: CASSLGSSPGVLAFF. Drawing the rest from reference TRBV5-8 and TRBJ1-1, the complete variable domain is EAGVTQSPTHLIKTRGQQATLRCSPISGHTSVYWYQQALGLGLQFLLWYDEGEERNRGNFPPRFSGRQFPNYSSELNVNALELEDSALYLCASSLGSSPGVLAFFGQGTRLTVV.

This clone appeared once. The V gene is TRBV4-2, the J gene TRBJ2-7, with 14 bases identical to TRBD2. J gave up 6 bases and V 2 bases, and 12 bases lay outside the gene matches. CDR1 and CDR2 (germline): LGHNA, YNFKEQ. This CDR3 contains 18 residues. The CDR3 region has the DNA TGTGCCAGCAGCCAACTGACTAGCGGGAGGGCCGGGTTCTCCGAGCAGTACTTC. Its translation: CASSQLTSGRAGFSEQYF.

This chain uses TRBV27 with TRBJ2-1; TRBD1 is a possible D gene (5 bases). Trimming shortened V by 2 bases and J by 7 bases, and 6 bases separated the two germline ends. The length of the CDR3 is 12 residues. Germline CDR1 is MNHEY and CDR2 is SMNVEV (reference sequence). CDR3 sequence: CASSLQGNEQFF. CDR3 sequence (DNA): TGTGCCAGCAGTTTACAGGGAAATGAGCAGTTCTTC.

V gene TRBV5-4 combines with J gene TRBJ2-7; possible D gene TRBD1, 5 bases. Between the trimmed V and J ends, which lost 0 bases and 2 bases, there was a span of 12 bases. The CDR3 totals 15 residues. The V gene's germline CDR1 is SGHNT and CDR2 YYREEE (reference sequence). The CDR3, as DNA: TGTGCCAGCAGCTTGGAGTGGGGCAAACCCTACGAGCAGTACTTC. This translates into CASSLEWGKPYEQYF.

V usage is TRBV28 and J usage is TRBJ2-1; TRBD1 matches 9 bases. This CDR3 has 17 amino acids. The J segment lost 2 bases and the V segment lost 8 bases, leaving 13 bases of the junction unmatched. Germline V lookup: CDR1 MDHEN, CDR2 SYDVKM. The CDR3 DNA sequence: TGTGCCAGCGCCCACCCTCGGGACAGGGAACCCTACAATGAGCAGTTCTTC. Its protein product is CASAHPRDREPYNEQFF.

The V and J genes are TRBV27 and TRBJ2-7; 8 nucleotides agree with TRBD2. Germline CDR1 MNHEY, CDR2 SMNVEV (reference sequence). V gave up 7 bases and J gave up 8 bases; unmatched junction bases: 4. CDR3 length: 11 residues. In DNA form, the CDR3 reads TGTGCCAGCACTTTTAGCGGGAAGCAGTACTTC. Translating it yields CASTFSGKQYF.